The present T cell receptor beta chain was sequenced within a study of T cell responses to AZD1222 COVID-19 vaccine. Germline-derived CDR1 and CDR2 are SGHRS and YFSETQ. The CDR3 extends over 14 amino acids. V shed 3 bases and J 2 bases; nucleotides not matched to a gene: 5. Concerning this clone itself: What it binds is unknown.

Data came from immunoSEQ multiplex PCR; TCRdb stores just in-frame clones and leaves some out. The sample shows about 150,000 clones, about nine tenths of them seen only once. Study-level findings and limits: CD4 TCRs covered the whole spike, strongest at regions 160-218 and 743-854. Spike-specific TCRs gained breadth and depth after people received two AZD1222 doses. The reported proportion of spike-specific TCRs targeting unmutated variant regions was nearly half. Donors, mostly white British, included more females; clonal diversity was possibly underestimated.

The rearrangement uses TRBV5-1 and TRBJ2-7, with TRBD2 matching 7 bases. This TCR was recovered from an adult who received the AZD1222 COVID-19 vaccine. This specimen was peripheral blood, taken 28 days after the second AZD1222 dose. CDR3 bases: TGCGCCAGCAGCTACGGGGGGACCACCTACGAGCAGTACTTC. It encodes CASSYGGTTYEQYF.